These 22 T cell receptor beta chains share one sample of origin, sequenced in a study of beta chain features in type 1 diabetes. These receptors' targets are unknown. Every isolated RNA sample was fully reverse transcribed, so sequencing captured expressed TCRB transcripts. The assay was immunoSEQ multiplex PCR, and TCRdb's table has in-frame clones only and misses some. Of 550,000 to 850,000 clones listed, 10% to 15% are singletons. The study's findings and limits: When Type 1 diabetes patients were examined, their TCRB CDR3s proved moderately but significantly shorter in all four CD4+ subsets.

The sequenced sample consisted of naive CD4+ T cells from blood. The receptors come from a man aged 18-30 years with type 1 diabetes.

CDR3 in amino acids: CASSMGQAHSPLHF. The CDR3 DNA sequence: TGTGCCAGCAGTATGGGACAGGCCCATTCACCCCTCCACTTT. The genes are TRBV4-2 and TRBJ1-6; 8 bases agree with TRBD1. The ends lost 6 bases at V and 8 bases at J; junction bases unmatched: 6. The CDR3 contains 14 residues. The germline gives CDR1 LGHNA, CDR2 YNFKEQ.

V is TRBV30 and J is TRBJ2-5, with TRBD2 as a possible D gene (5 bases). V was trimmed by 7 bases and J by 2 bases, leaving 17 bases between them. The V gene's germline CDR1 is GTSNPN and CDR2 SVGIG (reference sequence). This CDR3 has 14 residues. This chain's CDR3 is CASISGLRQETQYF. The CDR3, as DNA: TGTGCCTCCATATCCGGACTGCGTCAAGAGACCCAGTACTTC.

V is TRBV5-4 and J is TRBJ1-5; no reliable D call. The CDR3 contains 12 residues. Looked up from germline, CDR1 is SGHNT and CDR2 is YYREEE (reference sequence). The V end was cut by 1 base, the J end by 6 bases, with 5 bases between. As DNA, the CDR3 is TGTGCCAGCAGCTTGTGGGGTCAGCCCCAGCATTTT. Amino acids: CASSLWGQPQHF.

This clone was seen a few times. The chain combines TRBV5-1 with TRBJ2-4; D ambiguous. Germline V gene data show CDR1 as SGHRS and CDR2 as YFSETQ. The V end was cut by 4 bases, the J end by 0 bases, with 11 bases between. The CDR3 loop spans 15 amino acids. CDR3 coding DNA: TGCGCCAGCAGCACGAACAGTGTAGCCAAAAACATTCAGTACTTC. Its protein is CASSTNSVAKNIQYF.

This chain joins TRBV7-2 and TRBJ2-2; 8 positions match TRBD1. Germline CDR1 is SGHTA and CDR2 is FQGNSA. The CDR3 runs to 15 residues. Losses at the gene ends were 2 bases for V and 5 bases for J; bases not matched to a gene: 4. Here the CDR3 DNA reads TGTGCCAGCAGCTTATTGGACAGGGAAACCGGGGAGCTGTTTTTT. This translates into CASSLLDRETGELFF.

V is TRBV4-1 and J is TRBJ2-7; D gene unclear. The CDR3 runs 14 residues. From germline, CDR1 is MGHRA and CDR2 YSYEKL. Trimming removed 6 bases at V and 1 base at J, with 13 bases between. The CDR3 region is CASSLLWDSYEQYF. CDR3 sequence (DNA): TGCGCCAGCAGTCTCTTGTGGGATTCCTACGAGCAGTACTTC.

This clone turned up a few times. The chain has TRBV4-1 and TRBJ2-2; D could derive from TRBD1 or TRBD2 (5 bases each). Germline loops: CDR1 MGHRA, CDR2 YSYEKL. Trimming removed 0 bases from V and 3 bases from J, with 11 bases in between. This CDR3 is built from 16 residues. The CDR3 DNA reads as TGCGCCAGCAGCCAAGATGGCCGGGGCCACACCGGGGAGCTGTTTTTT. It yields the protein CASSQDGRGHTGELFF.

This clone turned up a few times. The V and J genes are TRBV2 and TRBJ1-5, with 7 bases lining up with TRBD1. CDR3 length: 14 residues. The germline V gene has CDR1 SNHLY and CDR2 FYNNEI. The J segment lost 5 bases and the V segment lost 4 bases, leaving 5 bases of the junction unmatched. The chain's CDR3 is CASSVQGWDQPQHF. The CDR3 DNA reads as TGTGCCAGCAGTGTACAGGGGTGGGATCAGCCCCAGCATTTT.

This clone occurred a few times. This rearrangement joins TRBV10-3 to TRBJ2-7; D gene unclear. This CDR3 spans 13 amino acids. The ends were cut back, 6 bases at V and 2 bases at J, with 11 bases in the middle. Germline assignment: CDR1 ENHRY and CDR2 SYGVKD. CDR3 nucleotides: TGTGCCATCAGAAAGGTTCCCGCCTACGAGCAGTACTTC. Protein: CAIRKVPAYEQYF.

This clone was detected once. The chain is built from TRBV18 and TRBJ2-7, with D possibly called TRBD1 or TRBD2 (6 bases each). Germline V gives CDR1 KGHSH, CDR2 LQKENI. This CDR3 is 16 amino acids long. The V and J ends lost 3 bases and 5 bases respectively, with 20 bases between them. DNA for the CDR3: TGTGCCAGCTCACCGGGTGTGGGGGGCGCCGCCGACGAGCAGTACTTC. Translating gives CASSPGVGGAADEQYF. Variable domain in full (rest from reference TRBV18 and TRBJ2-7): NAGVMQNPRHLVRRRGQEARLRCSPMKGHSHVYWYRQLPEEGLKFMVYLQKENIIDESGMPKERFSAEFPKEGPSILRIQQVVRGDSAAYFCASSPGVGGAADEQYFGPGTRLTVT.

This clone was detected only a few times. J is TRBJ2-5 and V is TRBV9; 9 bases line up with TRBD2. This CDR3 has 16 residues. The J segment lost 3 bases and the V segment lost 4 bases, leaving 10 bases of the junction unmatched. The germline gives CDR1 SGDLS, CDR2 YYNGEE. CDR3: CASSLAVGLAKETQYF. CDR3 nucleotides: TGTGCCAGCAGCCTAGCGGTGGGACTAGCCAAAGAGACCCAGTACTTC.

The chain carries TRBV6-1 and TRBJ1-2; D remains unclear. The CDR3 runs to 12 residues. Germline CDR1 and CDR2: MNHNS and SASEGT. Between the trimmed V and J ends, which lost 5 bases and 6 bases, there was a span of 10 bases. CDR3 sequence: CASSFRDHGYTF. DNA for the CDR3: TGTGCCAGCAGTTTCCGGGATCATGGCTACACCTTC.

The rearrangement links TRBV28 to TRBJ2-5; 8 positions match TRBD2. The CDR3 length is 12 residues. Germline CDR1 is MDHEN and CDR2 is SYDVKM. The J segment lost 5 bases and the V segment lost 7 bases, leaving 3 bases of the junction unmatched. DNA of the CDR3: TGTGCCAGCATTTCGGGAGGGGAGACCCAGTACTTC. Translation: CASISGGETQYF.

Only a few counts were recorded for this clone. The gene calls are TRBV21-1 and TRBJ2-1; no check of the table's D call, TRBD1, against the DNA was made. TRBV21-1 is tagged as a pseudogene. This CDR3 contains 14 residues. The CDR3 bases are TGTGCCAGCAGTAACCGTAGGGGAAACAATGAGCAGTTCTTC. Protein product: CASSNRRGNNEQFF.

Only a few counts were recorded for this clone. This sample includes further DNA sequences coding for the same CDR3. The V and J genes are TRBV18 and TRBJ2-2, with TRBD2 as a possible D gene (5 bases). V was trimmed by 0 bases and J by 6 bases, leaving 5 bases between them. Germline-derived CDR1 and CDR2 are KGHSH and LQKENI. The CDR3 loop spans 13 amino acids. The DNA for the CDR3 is TGTGCCAGCTCACCACCGGGAGCCGGGGAGCTGTTTTTT. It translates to CASSPPGAGELFF. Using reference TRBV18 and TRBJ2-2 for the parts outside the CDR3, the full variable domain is NAGVMQNPRHLVRRRGQEARLRCSPMKGHSHVYWYRQLPEEGLKFMVYLQKENIIDESGMPKERFSAEFPKEGPSILRIQQVVRGDSAAYFCASSPPGAGELFFGEGSRLTVL.

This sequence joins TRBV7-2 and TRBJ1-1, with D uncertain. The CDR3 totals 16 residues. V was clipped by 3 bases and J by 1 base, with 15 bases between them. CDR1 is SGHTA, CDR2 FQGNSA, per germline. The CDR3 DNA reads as TGTGCCAGCAGCTTGGGCCTCGGCCGGGGGAACACTGAAGCTTTCTTT. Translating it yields CASSLGLGRGNTEAFF.

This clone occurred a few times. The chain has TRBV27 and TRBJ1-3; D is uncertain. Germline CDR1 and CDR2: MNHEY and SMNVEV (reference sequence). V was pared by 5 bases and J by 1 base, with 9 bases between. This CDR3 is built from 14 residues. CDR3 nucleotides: TGTGCCAGCAGTACAGCTTTATCTGGAAACACCATATATTTT. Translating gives CASSTALSGNTIYF.

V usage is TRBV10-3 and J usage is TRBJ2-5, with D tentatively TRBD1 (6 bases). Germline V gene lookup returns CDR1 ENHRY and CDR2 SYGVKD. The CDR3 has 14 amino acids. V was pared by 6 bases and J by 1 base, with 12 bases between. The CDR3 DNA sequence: TGTGCCATCAGCACAGAAGGGGGCCAAGAGACCCAGTACTTC. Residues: CAISTEGGQETQYF.

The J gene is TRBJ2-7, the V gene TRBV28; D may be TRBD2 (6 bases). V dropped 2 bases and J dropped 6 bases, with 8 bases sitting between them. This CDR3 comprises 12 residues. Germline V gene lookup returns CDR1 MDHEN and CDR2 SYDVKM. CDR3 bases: TGTGCCAGCAGTTTAGGAGGGCTCGAGCAGTACTTC. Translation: CASSLGGLEQYF.

The CDR3 protein is CASSLSRNEQFF. The CDR3 nucleotides read TGTGCCAGCAGCTTATCGCGCAATGAGCAGTTCTTC. This chain uses TRBV11-2 with TRBJ2-1; no clear D gene. The V end lost 2 bases, the J end lost 6 bases, and 5 bases lay between the germline ends. CDR1 and CDR2 from the germline V gene are SGHAT and FQNNGV. The CDR3 is 12 amino acids.

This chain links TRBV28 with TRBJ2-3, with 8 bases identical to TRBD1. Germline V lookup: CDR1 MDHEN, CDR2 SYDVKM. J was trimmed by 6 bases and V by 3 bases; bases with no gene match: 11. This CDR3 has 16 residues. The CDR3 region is CASSLRQGAFSDTQYF. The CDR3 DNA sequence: TGTGCCAGCAGTTTGAGGCAGGGGGCCTTTTCCGATACGCAGTATTTT.

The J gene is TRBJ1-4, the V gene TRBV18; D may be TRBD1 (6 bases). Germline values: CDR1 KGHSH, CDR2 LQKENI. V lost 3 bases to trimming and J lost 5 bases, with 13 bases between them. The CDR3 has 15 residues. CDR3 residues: CASSPFDRTNEKLFF. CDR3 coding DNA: TGTGCCAGCTCACCTTTCGACAGGACCAATGAAAAACTGTTTTTT.